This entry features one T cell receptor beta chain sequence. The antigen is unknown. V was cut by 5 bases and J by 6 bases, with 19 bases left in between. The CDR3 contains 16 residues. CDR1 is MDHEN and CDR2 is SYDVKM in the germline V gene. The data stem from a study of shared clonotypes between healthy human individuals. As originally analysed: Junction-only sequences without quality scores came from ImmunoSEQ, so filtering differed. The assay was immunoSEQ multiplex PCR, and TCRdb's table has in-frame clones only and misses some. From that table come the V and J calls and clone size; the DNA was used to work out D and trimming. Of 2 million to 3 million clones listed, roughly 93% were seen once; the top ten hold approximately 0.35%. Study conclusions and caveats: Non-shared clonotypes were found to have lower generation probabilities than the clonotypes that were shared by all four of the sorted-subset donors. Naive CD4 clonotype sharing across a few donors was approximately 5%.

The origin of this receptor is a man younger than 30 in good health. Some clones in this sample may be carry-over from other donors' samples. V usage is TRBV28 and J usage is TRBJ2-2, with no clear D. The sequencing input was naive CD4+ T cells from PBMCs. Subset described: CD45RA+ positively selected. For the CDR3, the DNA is TGTGCCAGCAGTCCACCGCGAAGGGCCCCGCCCGGGGAGCTGTTTTTT. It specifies CASSPPRRAPPGELFF. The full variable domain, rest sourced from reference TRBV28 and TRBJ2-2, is DVKVTQSSRYLVKRTGEKVFLECVQDMDHENMFWYRQDPGLGLRLIYFSYDVKMKEKGDIPEGYSVSREKKERFSLILESASTNQTSMYLCASSPPRRAPPGELFFGEGSRLTVL.